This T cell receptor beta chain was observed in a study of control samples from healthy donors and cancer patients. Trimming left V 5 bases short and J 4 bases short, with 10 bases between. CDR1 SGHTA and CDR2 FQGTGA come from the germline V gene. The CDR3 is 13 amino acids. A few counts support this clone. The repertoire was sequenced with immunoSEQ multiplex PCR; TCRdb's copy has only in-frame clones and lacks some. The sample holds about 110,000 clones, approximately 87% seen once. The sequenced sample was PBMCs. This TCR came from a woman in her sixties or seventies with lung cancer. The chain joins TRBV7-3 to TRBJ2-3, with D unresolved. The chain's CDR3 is CASSPIGSDTQYF. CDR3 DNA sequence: TGTGCCAGCAGCCCGATCGGGTCAGATACGCAGTATTTT.